The text below deals with one T cell receptor beta chain. The antigen is not known. This table comes from immunoSEQ multiplex PCR, and its TCRdb copy is limited to in-frame clones, with some not included. The data hold 150,000 to 200,000 clones, with 85% to 95% observed a single time. These data come from a study of T cell responses to AZD1222 COVID-19 vaccine. Findings of the study overall: Variant regions that are unmutated are reportedly the target of nearly half of spike-specific TCRs. Repertoire sampling happened only post peak T cell response. White British people made up most donors, females outnumbered males, and clonal diversity was possibly underestimated. Two AZD1222 administrations were followed by greater Spike-specific TCR breadth and depth.

The CDR3 contains 13 residues. Germline V lookup: CDR1 SGHTA, CDR2 FQGTGA. V was cut by 5 bases and J by 5 bases, with 10 bases left in between. This chain uses TRBV7-3 with TRBJ2-1; D gene ambiguous. The sequencing used peripheral blood, collected on day 0 of AZD1222 vaccination. This clonotype was obtained from an adult in good health. CDR3: CASSLPTNNEQFF. In DNA, the CDR3 is TGTGCCAGCAGCCTACCCACTAACAATGAGCAGTTCTTC. The full variable domain, completed using reference TRBV7-3 and TRBJ2-1, is GAGVSQTPSNKVTEKGKYVELRCDPISGHTALYWYRQSLGQGPEFLIYFQGTGAADDSGLPNDRFFAVRPEGSVSTLKIQRTERGDSAVYLCASSLPTNNEQFFGPGTRLTVL.